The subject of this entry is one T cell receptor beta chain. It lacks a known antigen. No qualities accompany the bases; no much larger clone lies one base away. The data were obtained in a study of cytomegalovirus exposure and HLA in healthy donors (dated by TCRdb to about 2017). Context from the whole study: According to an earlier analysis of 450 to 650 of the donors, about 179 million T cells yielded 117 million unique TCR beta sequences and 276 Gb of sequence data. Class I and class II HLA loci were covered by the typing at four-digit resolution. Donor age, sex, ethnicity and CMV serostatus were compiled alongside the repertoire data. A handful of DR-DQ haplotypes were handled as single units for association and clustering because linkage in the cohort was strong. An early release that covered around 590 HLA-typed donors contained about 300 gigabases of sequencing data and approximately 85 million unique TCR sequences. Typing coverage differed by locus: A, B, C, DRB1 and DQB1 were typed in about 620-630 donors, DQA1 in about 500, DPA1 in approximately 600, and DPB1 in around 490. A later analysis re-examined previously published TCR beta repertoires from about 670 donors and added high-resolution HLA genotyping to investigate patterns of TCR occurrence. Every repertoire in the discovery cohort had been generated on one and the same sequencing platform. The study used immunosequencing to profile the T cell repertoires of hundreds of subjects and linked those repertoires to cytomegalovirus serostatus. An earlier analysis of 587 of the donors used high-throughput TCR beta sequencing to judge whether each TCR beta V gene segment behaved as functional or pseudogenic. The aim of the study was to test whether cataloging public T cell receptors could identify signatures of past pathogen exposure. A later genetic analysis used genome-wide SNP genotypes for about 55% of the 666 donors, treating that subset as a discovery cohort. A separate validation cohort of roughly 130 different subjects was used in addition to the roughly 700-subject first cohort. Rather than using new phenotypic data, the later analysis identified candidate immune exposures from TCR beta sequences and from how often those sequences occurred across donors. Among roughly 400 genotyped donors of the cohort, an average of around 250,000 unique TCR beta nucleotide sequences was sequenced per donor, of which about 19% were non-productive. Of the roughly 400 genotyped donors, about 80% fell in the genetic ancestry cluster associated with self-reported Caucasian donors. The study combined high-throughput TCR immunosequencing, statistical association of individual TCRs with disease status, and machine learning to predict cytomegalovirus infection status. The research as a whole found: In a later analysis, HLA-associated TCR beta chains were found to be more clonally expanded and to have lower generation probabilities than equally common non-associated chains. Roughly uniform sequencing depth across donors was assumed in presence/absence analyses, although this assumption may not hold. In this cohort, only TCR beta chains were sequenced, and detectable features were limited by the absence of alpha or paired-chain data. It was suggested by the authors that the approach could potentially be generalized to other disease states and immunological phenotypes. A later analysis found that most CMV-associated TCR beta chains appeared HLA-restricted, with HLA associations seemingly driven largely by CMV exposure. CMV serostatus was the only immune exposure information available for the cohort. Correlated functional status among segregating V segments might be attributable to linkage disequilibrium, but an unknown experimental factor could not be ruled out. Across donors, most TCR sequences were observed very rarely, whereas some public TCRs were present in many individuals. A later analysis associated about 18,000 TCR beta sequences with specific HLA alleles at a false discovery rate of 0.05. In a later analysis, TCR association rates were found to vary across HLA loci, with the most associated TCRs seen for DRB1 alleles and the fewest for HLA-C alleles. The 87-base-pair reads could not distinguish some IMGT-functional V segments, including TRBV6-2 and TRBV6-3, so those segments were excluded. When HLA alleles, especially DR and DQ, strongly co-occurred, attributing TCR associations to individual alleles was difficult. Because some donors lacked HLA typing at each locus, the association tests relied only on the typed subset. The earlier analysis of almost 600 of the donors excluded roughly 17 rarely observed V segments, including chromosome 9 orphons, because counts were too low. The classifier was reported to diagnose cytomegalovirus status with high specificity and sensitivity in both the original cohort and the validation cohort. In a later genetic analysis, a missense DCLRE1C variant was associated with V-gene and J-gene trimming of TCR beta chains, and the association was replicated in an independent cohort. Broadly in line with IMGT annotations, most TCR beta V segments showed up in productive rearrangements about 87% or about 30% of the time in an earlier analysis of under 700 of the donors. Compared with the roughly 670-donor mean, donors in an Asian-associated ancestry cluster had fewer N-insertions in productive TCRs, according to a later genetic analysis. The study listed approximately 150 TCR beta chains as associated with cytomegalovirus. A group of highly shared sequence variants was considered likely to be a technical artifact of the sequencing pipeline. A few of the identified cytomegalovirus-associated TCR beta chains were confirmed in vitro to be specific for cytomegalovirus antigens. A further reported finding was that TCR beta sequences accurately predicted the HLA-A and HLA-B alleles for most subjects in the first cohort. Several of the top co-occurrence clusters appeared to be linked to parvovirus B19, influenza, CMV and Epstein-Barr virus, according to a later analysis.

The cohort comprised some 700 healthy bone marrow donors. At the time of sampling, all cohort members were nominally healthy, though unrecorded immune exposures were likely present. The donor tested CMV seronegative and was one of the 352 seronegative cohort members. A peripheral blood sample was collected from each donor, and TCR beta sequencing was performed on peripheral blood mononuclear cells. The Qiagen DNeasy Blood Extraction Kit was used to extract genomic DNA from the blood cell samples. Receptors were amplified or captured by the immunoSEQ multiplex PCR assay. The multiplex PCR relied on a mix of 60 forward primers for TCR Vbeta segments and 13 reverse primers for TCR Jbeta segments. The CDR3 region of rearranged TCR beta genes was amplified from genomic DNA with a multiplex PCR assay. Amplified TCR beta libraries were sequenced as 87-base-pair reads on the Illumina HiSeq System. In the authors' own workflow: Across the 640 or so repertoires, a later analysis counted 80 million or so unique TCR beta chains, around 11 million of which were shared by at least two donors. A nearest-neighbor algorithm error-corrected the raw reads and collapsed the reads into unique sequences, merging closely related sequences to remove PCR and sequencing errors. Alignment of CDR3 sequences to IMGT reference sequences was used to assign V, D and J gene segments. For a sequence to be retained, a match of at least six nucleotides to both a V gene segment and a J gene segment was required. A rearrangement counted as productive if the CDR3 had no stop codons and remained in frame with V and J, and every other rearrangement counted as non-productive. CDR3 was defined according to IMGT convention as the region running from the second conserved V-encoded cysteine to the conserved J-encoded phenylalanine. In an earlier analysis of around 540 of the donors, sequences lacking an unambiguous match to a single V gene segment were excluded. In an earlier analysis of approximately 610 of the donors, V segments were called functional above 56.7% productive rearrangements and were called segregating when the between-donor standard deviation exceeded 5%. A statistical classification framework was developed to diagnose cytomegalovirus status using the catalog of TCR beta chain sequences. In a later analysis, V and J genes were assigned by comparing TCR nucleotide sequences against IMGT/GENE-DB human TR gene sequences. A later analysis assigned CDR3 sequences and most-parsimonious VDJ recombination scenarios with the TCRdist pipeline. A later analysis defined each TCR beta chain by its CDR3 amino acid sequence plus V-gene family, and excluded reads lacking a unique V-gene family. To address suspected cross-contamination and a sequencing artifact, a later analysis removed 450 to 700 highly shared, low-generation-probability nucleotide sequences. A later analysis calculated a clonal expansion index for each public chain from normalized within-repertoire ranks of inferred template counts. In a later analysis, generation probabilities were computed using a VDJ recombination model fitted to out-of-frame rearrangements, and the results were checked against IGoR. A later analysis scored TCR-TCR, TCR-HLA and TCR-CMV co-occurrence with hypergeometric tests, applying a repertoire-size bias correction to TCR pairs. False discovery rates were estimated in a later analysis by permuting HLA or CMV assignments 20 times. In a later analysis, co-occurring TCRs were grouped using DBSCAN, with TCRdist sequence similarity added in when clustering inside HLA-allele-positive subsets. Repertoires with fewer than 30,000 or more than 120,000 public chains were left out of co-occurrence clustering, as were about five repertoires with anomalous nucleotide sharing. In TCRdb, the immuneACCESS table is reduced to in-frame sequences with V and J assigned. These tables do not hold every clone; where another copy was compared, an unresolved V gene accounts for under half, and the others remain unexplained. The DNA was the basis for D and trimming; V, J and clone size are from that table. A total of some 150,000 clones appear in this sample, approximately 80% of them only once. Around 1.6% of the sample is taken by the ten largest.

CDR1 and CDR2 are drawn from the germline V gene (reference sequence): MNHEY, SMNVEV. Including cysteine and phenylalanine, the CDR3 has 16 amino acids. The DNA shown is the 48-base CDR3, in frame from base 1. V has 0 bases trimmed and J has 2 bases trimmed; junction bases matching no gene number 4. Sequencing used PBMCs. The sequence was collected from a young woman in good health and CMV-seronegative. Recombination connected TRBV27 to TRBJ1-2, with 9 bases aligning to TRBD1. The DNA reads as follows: TGTGCCAGCAGTTTATCGGACAGGGGAGACAACTATGGCTACACCTTC. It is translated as CASSLSDRGDNYGYTF.